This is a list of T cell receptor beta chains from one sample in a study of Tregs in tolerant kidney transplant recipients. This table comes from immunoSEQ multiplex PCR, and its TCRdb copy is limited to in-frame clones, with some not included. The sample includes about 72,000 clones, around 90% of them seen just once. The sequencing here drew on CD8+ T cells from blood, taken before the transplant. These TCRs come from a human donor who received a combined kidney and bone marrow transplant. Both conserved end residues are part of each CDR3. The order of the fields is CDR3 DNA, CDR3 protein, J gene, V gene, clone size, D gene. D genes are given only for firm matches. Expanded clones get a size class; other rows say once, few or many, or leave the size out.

TGTGCCAGCAGCTTGTGGGAGTTACAGGGGAATATCTATGGCTACACCTTC | CASSLWELQGNIYGYTF | TRBJ1-2 | TRBV11-2 | once | TRBD1
TGCGCCAGCAGCCAATATAAAACCTACGAGCAGTACTTC | CASSQYKTYEQYF | TRBJ2-7 | TRBV4-3 | - | -
TGCGCCAGCAGCCAAGAGTTCAGGCCCCTCCACTTT | CASSQEFRPLHF | TRBJ1-6 | TRBV4-1 | - | -
TGTGCCAGCAGCTTAACCCCCGGTGGAGGTGAGCAGTACTTC | CASSLTPGGGEQYF | TRBJ2-7 | TRBV13 | once | -
TGCGCCAGCAGCCCCGAAGGGACAGCTAATTCACCCCTCCACTTT | CASSPEGTANSPLHF | TRBJ1-6 | TRBV5-1 | - | TRBD1
TGTGCCAGTAGTATAGATGCGACAGGGTGGGGCACTGAAGCTTTCTTT | CASSIDATGWGTEAFF | TRBJ1-1 | TRBV19 | once | TRBD1
TGCGCCAGCAGCCCCCAGGGGGCCGTCGGACCCATATATTTT | CASSPQGAVGPIYF | TRBJ1-3 | TRBV4-1 | - | TRBD1
TGTGCAGAGGGAGGGAGCTCCTACGAGCAGTACTTC | CAEGGSSYEQYF | TRBJ2-7 | TRBV2 | - | TRBD2
TGTGCCAGCAGCCAAGATCGAGGGCATGAGCAGTTCTTC | CASSQDRGHEQFF | TRBJ2-1 | TRBV4-2 | - | -
TGTGCCAGCAGTTTATCGAGCGGGAGGGCCCTCTATGAGCAGTTCTTC | CASSLSSGRALYEQFF | TRBJ2-1 | TRBV27 | - | TRBD2
TGTGCCAGCAGCCCGTTGGGGGAGGGGAGCCCTGAAGCTTTCTTT | CASSPLGEGSPEAFF | TRBJ1-1 | TRBV11-1 | - | -
TGTGCCAGCAGTTTCAGGGATGAGCAGTTCTTC | CASSFRDEQFF | TRBJ2-1 | TRBV7-9 | - | -
TGTGCCAGCAGCTTGGCCGTGGGGGCAGGCTATGGCTACACCTTC | CASSLAVGAGYGYTF | TRBJ1-2 | TRBV5-4 | - | -
TGTGCCAGTAGTGCAACGAGGACTACCCAGAACACCGGGGAGCTGTTTTTT | CASSATRTTQNTGELFF | TRBJ2-2 | TRBV19 | - | -
TGTGCCAGCAGCTTTTCTAGCGGGACCACCGGGGAGCTGTTTTTT | CASSFSSGTTGELFF | TRBJ2-2 | TRBV7-2 | - | TRBD2
TGTGCCAGCAGCTCCGCGGGGGGCCTGAACACCGGGGAGCTGTTTTTT | CASSSAGGLNTGELFF | TRBJ2-2 | TRBV7-8 | - | TRBD2